Listed below are T cell receptor beta chains from one sample, sequenced in a study of T cells in Graves' hyperthyroidism and ophthalmopathy. TCRdb recomputed calls from the multiplex PCR reads with MiXCR, one row per CDR3 protein. The sample has 300,000 to 400,000 distinct CDR3 sequences, more than 12% seen once. The specimen sequenced was blood. The origin of the receptors is a woman younger than 45 with Graves' ophthalmopathy. CDR3s leave out the opening cysteine and the closing phenylalanine or tryptophan.

v_gene: TRBV7-2; j_gene: TRBJ2-1; CDR3aa: ASSLSGLALNEQF
v_gene: TRBV7-9; j_gene: TRBJ1-2; CDR3aa: ASSLALQGPTNYGYT
v_gene: TRBV24-1; j_gene: TRBJ1-1; CDR3aa: ATSDRQGGKTEAF
v_gene: TRBV9; j_gene: TRBJ1-3; CDR3aa: ASSPRAISGNTIY
v_gene: TRBV29-1; j_gene: TRBJ2-7; CDR3aa: SVRPGENYEQY
v_gene: TRBV19; j_gene: TRBJ2-2; CDR3aa: ASTLAGANTGELF
v_gene: TRBV20-1; j_gene: TRBJ1-1; CDR3aa: SASQGAFAEAF
v_gene: TRBV18; j_gene: TRBJ1-2; CDR3aa: ASEGNYGYT
v_gene: TRBV5-1; j_gene: TRBJ2-5; CDR3aa: ASSLGTVYQETQY
v_gene: TRBV7-9; j_gene: TRBJ1-2; CDR3aa: ASSLDFAGGRRDYGYT
v_gene: TRBV9; j_gene: TRBJ2-1; CDR3aa: ASSVDPTGTSGGSSYNEQF